The T cell receptor beta chain under discussion was sequenced for a study of technical replicates of blood from several donors. This CDR3 contains 15 residues. Germline V CDR1 and CDR2: SGHRS, YFSETQ. V lost 0 bases to trimming and J lost 0 bases, with 9 bases between them. Measured with immunoSEQ multiplex PCR; TCRdb has only the in-frame clones, and not every one. The sample records roughly 65,000 clones, 70% to 90% being singletons. The genes are TRBV5-1 and TRBJ1-1; D uncertain. This sequence was found in a human donor in good health. Some clones in this sample may be carry-over from other donors' samples. Sequencing was done on a sample of PBMCs. In DNA, the CDR3 is TGCGCCAGCAGCTTGGGAGCCAATCTGAACACTGAAGCTTTCTTT. Translated: CASSLGANLNTEAFF.